The source of this T cell receptor (beta chain) is a study of T cell responses to AZD1222 COVID-19 vaccine. Study in general: Pooling of second doses given at about 4 or about 12 weeks was done.

Study-level points and caveats: Across the whole spike, CD4 TCRs peaked at regions 160-218 and 743-854.

The protocol was immunoSEQ multiplex PCR, while the TCRdb copy is restricted to in-frame clones and leaves out a portion. The sample contains over 130,000 clones, less than 95% of which appear only once. CDR3 size: 15 residues. In germline, CDR1 is MDHEN, CDR2 SYDVKM. Trimming removed 5 bases from V and 0 bases from J, with 12 bases in between. Of note for this clone: Antigen unknown.

The chain is built from TRBV28 and TRBJ2-3, with D possibly being TRBD1 or TRBD2 (5 bases each). The origin of this receptor is an adult in good health. The source was peripheral blood, collected on day 0 of AZD1222 vaccination. The CDR3 region has the DNA TGTGCCAGCAGTGGGGCGGGTACAAGCACAGATACGCAGTATTTT. It specifies CASSGAGTSTDTQYF.